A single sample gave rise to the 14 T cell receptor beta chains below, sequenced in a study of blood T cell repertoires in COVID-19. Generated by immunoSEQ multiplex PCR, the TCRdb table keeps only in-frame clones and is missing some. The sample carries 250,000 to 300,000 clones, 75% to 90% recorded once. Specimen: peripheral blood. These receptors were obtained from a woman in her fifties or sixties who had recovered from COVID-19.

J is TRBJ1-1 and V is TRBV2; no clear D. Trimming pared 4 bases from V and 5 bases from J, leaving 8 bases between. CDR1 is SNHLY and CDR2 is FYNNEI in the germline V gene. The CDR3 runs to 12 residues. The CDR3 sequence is CASSARGTEAFF. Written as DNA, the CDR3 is TGTGCCAGCAGTGCGAGAGGGACTGAAGCTTTCTTT.

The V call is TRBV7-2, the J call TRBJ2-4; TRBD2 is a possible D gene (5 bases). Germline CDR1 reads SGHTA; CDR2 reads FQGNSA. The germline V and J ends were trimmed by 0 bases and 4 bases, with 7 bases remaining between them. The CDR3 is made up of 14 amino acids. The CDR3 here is CASSLAPGKNIQYF. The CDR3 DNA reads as TGTGCCAGCAGCTTAGCTCCGGGGAAAAACATTCAGTACTTC.

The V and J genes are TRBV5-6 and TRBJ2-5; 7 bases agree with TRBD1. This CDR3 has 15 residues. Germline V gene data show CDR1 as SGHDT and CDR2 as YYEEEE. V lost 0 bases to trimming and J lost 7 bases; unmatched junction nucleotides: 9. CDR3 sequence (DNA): TGTGCCAGCAGCTTGGCCGGGACAGTCGGTCGGACCCAGTACTTC. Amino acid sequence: CASSLAGTVGRTQYF.

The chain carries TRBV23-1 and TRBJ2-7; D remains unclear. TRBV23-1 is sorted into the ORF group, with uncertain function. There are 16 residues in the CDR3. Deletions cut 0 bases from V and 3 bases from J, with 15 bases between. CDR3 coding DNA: TGCGCCAGCAGTCAATCTGCTAAGACTGGAGACTACGAGCAGTACTTC. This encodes CASSQSAKTGDYEQYF.

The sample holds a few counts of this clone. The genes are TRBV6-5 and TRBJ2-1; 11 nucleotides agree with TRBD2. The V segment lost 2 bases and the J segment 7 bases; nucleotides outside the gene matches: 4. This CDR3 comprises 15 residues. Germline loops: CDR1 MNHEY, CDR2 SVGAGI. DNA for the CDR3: TGTGCCAGCAGTTACATAGCGGGAGGGAAAAATGAGCAGTTCTTC. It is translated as CASSYIAGGKNEQFF.

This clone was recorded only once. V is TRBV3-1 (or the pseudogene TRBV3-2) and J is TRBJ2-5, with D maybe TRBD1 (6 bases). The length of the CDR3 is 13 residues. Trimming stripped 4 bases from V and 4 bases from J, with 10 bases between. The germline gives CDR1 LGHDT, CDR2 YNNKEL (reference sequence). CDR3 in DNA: TGTGCCAGCAGCCCACCACAGGGAGAGACCCAGTACTTC. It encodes CASSPPQGETQYF.

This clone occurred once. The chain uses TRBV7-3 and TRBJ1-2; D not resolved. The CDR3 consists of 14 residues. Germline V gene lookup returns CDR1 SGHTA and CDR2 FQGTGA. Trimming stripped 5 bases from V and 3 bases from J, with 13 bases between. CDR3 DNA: TGTGCCAGCAGCCAGACCCCGAGGGACTATGGCTACACCTTC. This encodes CASSQTPRDYGYTF.

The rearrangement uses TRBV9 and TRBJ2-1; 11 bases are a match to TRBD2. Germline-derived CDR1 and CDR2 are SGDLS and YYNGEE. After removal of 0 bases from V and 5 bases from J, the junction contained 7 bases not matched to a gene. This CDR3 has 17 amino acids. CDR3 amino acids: CASSVVGGLAVHNEQFF. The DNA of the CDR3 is TGTGCCAGCAGCGTAGTCGGGGGACTAGCGGTTCACAATGAGCAGTTCTTC.

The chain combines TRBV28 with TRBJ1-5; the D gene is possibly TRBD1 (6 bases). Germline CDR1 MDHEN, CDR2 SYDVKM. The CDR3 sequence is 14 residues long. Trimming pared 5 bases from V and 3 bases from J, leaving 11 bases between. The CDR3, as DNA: TGTGCCAGCAGTGCCGGACAGACCAATCAGCCCCAGCATTTT. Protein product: CASSAGQTNQPQHF.

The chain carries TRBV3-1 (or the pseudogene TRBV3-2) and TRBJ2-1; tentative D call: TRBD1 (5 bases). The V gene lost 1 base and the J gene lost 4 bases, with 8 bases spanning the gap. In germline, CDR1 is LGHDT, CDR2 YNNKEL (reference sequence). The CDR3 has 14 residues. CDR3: CASSQGQRYNEQFF. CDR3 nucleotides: TGTGCCAGCAGCCAAGGACAGCGATACAATGAGCAGTTCTTC.

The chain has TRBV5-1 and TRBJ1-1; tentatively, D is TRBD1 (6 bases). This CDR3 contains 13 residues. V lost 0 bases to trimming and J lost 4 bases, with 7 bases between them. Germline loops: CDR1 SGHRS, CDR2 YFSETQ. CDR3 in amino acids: CASSLAGATEAFF. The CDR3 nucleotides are TGCGCCAGCAGCTTGGCAGGGGCCACTGAAGCTTTCTTT.

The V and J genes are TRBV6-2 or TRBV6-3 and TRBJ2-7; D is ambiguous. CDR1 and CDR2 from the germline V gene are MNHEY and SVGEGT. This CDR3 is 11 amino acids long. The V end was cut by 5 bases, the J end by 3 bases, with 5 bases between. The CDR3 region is CASSPRYEQYF. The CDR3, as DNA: TGTGCCAGCAGTCCCCGCTACGAGCAGTACTTC.

CDR3 amino acids: CAWNRKGGGTDTQYF. The CDR3 DNA reads as TGTGCCTGGAACAGAAAGGGGGGGGGCACAGATACGCAGTATTTT. The gene calls are TRBV30 and TRBJ2-3, with TRBD2 as a possible D gene (7 bases). V was shortened by 4 bases and J by 1 base, with 15 bases between the two germline ends. Germline CDR1 reads GTSNPN; CDR2 reads SVGIG (reference sequence). This CDR3 spans 15 amino acids.

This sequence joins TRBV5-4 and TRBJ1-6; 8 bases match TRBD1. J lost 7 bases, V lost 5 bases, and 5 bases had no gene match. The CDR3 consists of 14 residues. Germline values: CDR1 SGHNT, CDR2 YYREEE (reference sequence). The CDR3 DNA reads TGTGCCAGCAGAAAAGGACAGGGAAATTCACCCCTCCACTTT. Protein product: CASRKGQGNSPLHF. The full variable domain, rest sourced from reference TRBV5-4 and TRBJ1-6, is ETGVTQSPTHLIKTRGQQVTLRCSSQSGHNTVSWYQQALGQGPQFIFQYYREEENGRGNFPPRFSGLQFPNYSSELNVNALELDDSALYLCASRKGQGNSPLHFGNGTRLTVT.